A selection of T cell receptor beta chains follows, all from one sample in a study of blood T cell repertoires in COVID-19. Assay used: immunoSEQ multiplex PCR; TCRdb lists only in-frame clones, some missing. There are 150,000 to 200,000 clones in the sample; 80% to 85% occur only once, and around 15% lies in the top ten. Sequencing was performed on peripheral blood. Receptor source: a woman in her seventies with COVID-19, enrolled during active disease. CDR3s include the opening cysteine and the closing phenylalanine or tryptophan. A D gene is named only where the DNA matches it firmly. Not all rows give a size; the values are once, few, many and, for expanded clones, a class.

j_call | v_call | clone_size | cdr3_length | d_call | cdr3_nt | cdr3_aa
TRBJ1-2 | TRBV5-1 | . | 15 | TRBD1 | TGCGCCAGCAGCAGAATTGACAGGGACTACTATGGCTACACCTTC | CASSRIDRDYYGYTF
TRBJ1-4 | TRBV6-5 | . | 14 | TRBD1 | TGTGCCAGCACCCCGACAGGGGTTAATGAAAAACTGTTTTTT | CASTPTGVNEKLFF
TRBJ2-3 | TRBV10-3 | . | 16 | . | TGTGCCATCAGTGACGGCGCCCGGACAGCAACAGATACGCAGTATTTT | CAISDGARTATDTQYF
TRBJ1-6 | TRBV4-1 | few | 13 | . | TGCGCCAGCAGCCAAGTACGCGGGTCACCCCTCCACTTT | CASSQVRGSPLHF
TRBJ2-2 | TRBV18 | . | 13 | . | TGTGCCAGCTCACCTCTGAGCACCGGGGAGCTGTTTTTT | CASSPLSTGELFF
TRBJ2-3 | TRBV5-1 | once | 17 | TRBD2 | TGCGCCAGCAGCCCGACTAGCGGGGGGGCCAGGCCAGATACGCAGTATTTT | CASSPTSGGARPDTQYF
TRBJ1-5 | TRBV7-2 | . | 13 | . | TGTGCCAGCAGCTGGACACGGCTTCAGCCCCAGCATTTT | CASSWTRLQPQHF
TRBJ1-2 | TRBV3-1/TRBV3-2 | . | 14 | TRBD1 | TGTGCCAGCAGCTACAGGGGAGAAAGTCGCGGCTACACCTTC | CASSYRGESRGYTF
TRBJ2-1 | TRBV29-1 | . | 11 | TRBD2 | TGCAGTGCAGGGACTAGCGGGAGTGAATTCTTC | CSAGTSGSEFF
TRBJ1-6 | TRBV30 | . | 15 | . | TGTGCCTGGACCTCCAAGAGCTCCTATAATTCACCCCTCCACTTT | CAWTSKSSYNSPLHF
TRBJ1-6 | TRBV20-1 | . | 14 | . | TGCAGTGCTAGTAGAGACTCGAATGATTCACCCCTCCACTTT | CSASRDSNDSPLHF
TRBJ1-1 | TRBV28 | . | 16 | . | TGTGCCAGCAGTTTAGACAGAGAAGACATGAACACTGAAGCTTTCTTT | CASSLDREDMNTEAFF
TRBJ2-7 | TRBV15 | . | 15 | TRBD1 | TGTGCCACCTCGACCATGAGACAGGGGTCCTACGAGCAGTACTTC | CATSTMRQGSYEQYF
TRBJ2-3 | TRBV29-1 | once | 14 | . | TGCAGCGTGTTAGACTATAGACGAGTCGATACGCAGTATTTT | CSVLDYRRVDTQYF
TRBJ2-7 | TRBV6-5 | . | 15 | TRBD1 | TGTGCCAGCAGTTACTCAGGGACAGGGGGCGGCGAGCAGTACTTC | CASSYSGTGGGEQYF
TRBJ1-6 | TRBV27 | . | 14 | . | TGTGCCAGCAGTTTATTGGCCGGAGGGTCACCCCTCCACTTT | CASSLLAGGSPLHF